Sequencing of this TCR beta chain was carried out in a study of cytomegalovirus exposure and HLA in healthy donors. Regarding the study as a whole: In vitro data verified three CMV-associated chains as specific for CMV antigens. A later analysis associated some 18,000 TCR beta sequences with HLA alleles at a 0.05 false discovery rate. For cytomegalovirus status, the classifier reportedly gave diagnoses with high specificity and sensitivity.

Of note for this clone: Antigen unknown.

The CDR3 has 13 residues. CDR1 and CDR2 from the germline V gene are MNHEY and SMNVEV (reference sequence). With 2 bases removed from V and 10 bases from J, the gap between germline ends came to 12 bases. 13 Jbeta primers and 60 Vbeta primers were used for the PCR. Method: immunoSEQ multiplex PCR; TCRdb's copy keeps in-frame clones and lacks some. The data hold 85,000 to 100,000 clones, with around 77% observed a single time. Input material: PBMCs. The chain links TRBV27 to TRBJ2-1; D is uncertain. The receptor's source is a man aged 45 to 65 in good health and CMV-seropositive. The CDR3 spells CASSLDHRTEQFF. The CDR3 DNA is TGTGCCAGCAGTTTAGACCACAGAACCGAGCAGTTCTTC.